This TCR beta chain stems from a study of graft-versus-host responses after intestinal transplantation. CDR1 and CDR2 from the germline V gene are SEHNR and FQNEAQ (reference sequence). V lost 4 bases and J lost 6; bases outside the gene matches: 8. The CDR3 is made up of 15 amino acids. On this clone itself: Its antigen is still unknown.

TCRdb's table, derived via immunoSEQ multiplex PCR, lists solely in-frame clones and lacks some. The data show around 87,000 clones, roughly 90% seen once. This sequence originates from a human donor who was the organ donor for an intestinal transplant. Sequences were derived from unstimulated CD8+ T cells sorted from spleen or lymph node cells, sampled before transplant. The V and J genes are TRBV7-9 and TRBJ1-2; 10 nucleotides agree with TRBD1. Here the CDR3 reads CASSWGAGQGDGYTF. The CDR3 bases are TGTGCCAGCAGCTGGGGGGCCGGACAGGGGGATGGCTACACCTTC.